A selection of T cell receptor beta chains follows, all from one sample in a study of CD8+CD57+ T cells in acquired aplastic anemia. Each CDR3 protein is one row after TCRdb ran MiXCR on the reads. This sample has 160,000 or so distinct CDR3 sequences; roughly 50% occur once, and the top ten carry 30% to 40%. Sequencing input: sorted CD4+, CD8+, or CD8+CD57+ T cells (not recorded which) from PBMCs. Receptor source: a human donor with aplastic anemia. Both conserved end residues are part of each CDR3. The D gene is left open where the match is weak. Not all rows give a size; the values are once, few, many and, for expanded clones, a class.

TRBV2,13,NA,TRBJ2-2,NA,TGTGCTAGACTAACAGGGATGACCGGGGAGCTGTTTTTT,CARLTGMTGELFF
TRBV2,12,once,TRBJ2-7,NA,TGTGCCAGCAGTGAAGTAGGTTACGAGCAGTACTTC,CASSEVGYEQYF
TRBV11-2,14,many,TRBJ2-3,NA,TGTGCCAGCAGCCCTGGCATGGTGACAGATACGCAGTATTTT,CASSPGMVTDTQYF
TRBV7-2,14,many,TRBJ1-2,TRBD1,TGTGCCAGCAGCTTAGCCATCACAGGGGATGGCTACACCTTC,CASSLAITGDGYTF
TRBV15,16,few,TRBJ2-1,NA,TGTGCCACCAGCAGCTCCAGGTCGGGACAAGGCAATGAGCAGTTCTTC,CATSSSRSGQGNEQFF
TRBV29-1,15,NA,TRBJ2-7,NA,TGCAGCATTGAAACCGGACAGAAAGCAGACCCCGAGCAGTGCTTC,CSIETGQKADPEQCF
TRBV5-1,16,NA,TRBJ2-7,NA,TGCACCAGCAGCCTTTTATCGCCGGGTATCTCCTACGAGCAGTACTTC,CTSSLLSPGISYEQYF
TRBV29-1,13,NA,TRBJ2-7,NA,TGCAGCGTTAAGGCAGGGGTGACCTACGAGCAGTACTTC,CSVKAGVTYEQYF
TRBV6-4,13,NA,TRBJ1-5,NA,TGTGCCAGCAGTGAATCGAACAATCAGCCCCAGCATTTT,CASSESNNQPQHF
TRBV12-3/TRBV12-4,14,few,TRBJ1-5,NA,TGTGCCAGCAGTAGAACAGGGTCCAATCAGCCCCAGCATTTT,CASSRTGSNQPQHF
TRBV30,11,NA,TRBJ2-1,NA,TGTGCCTGGGAGTATTACAATGAGCAGTTCTTC,CAWEYYNEQFF
TRBV6-1,11,many,TRBJ1-2,NA,TGTGCCAGCATCTTCCACTATGGCTACACCTTC,CASIFHYGYTF
TRBV12-3/TRBV12-4,16,many,TRBJ1-1,TRBD1,TGTGCCAGCAGTGTTATTTCACAGGGGCCCCACACTGAAGCTTTCTTT,CASSVISQGPHTEAFF
TRBV19,14,once,TRBJ2-7,NA,TGTGCCAGTAGTATTTACAGGGAATCCTACGAGCAGTACTTC,CASSIYRESYEQYF
TRBV20-1,14,NA,TRBJ2-1,TRBD2,TGCAGCGCAAGTTGGCGGGGGTCCTACAATGAGCAGTTCTTC,CSASWRGSYNEQFF
TRBV20-1,15,few,TRBJ2-7,NA,TGCAGTGCTGCAACTATCCGGGACGGCGGCTACGAGCAGTACTTC,CSAATIRDGGYEQYF
TRBV19,13,NA,TRBJ1-2,NA,TGTGCCAGTAGTATCGAACAGATCGGCGGCTACACCTTC,CASSIEQIGGYTF
TRBV5-1,17,NA,TRBJ1-2,TRBD1,TGCGCCAGCAGCTTGGAGATTACAGGGGTAGATTCGAGGGGCTACACCTTC,CASSLEITGVDSRGYTF
TRBV9,11,many,TRBJ2-7,NA,TGTGCCAGCAGCCTCATGGACGAGCAGTACTTC,CASSLMDEQYF
TRBV20-1,19,NA,TRBJ2-1,TRBD2,TGCAGTGCTAGAGATCAAGCGGGAGGGGGGGTTAGGGTGGAGCGCGAGCAGTTCTTC,CSARDQAGGGVRVEREQFF
TRBV15,11,NA,TRBJ2-1,NA,TGTGCCACCAGCAACTACAATGAGCAGTTCTTC,CATSNYNEQFF
TRBV6-4,14,many,TRBJ2-7,NA,TGTGCCAGCAGCCCGACGGCAGACTCCTACGAGCAGTACTTC,CASSPTADSYEQYF
TRBV9,15,NA,TRBJ1-1,TRBD1,TGTGCCAGCAGCGCCCTACAGGGGGCGAACACTGAAGCTTTCTTT,CASSALQGANTEAFF
TRBV2,12,NA,TRBJ2-7,NA,TGTGCCAGCAAGAGGTTCGCCTACGAGCAGTACTTC,CASKRFAYEQYF
TRBV12-3/TRBV12-4,13,many,TRBJ1-2,NA,TGTGCCAGCAGGAATAAGGGCGAGGATGGCTACACCTTC,CASRNKGEDGYTF
TRBV3-1,16,NA,TRBJ1-5,NA,TGTGCCAGCAGCCCTCCTAGCAGGGCGTCCAGTCAGCCCCAGCATTTT,CASSPPSRASSQPQHF
TRBV9,15,many,TRBJ1-1,TRBD1,TGTGCCAGCAGCGTTCTCAGGGACAGGGCAACTGAAGCTTTCTTT,CASSVLRDRATEAFF
TRBV12-3/TRBV12-4,13,once,TRBJ1-2,NA,TGTGCCAGCAGTTTCGGGGAGGGCTATGGCTACACCTTC,CASSFGEGYGYTF
TRBV10-3,12,NA,TRBJ2-2,NA,TGTGCCATCAGTGCGGGGGCCGGGGAGCTGTTTTTT,CAISAGAGELFF
TRBV11-2,16,many,TRBJ2-2,NA,TGTGCCAGCAGCTTACTCACGGCTCGATGGACCGGGGAGCTGTTTTTT,CASSLLTARWTGELFF
TRBV7-3,14,NA,TRBJ2-3,NA,TGTGCCAGCAGTGCGGTCGATAGCACAGATACGCAGTATTTT,CASSAVDSTDTQYF
TRBV2,12,NA,TRBJ2-5,NA,TGTGCCAGCATACGACTTGAAGAGACCCAGTACTTC,CASIRLEETQYF
TRBV29-1,10,NA,TRBJ2-5,NA,TGCAGCGGGGCTCACGAGACCCAGTACTTC,CSGAHETQYF
TRBV12-3/TRBV12-4,12,many,TRBJ1-6,NA,TGTGCCGACGGACATGGTAATTCACCCCTCCACTTT,CADGHGNSPLHF
TRBV6-1,13,many,TRBJ1-1,TRBD1,TGTGCCAGCCAGACAGGGGGCAACACTGAAGCTTTCTTT,CASQTGGNTEAFF
TRBV6-5,16,many,TRBJ1-1,TRBD1,TGTGCCAGCATTAAAGGGGACAGGGGGTCGTCTACTGAAGCTTTCTTT,CASIKGDRGSSTEAFF
TRBV28,14,few,TRBJ1-2,TRBD1,TGTGCCAGCAAGGGGGCAGGGGACTTCTATGGCTACACCTTC,CASKGAGDFYGYTF
TRBV25-1,11,few,TRBJ2-5,NA,TGTGCCAGCGGGTTTCGGGAGACCCAGTACTTC,CASGFRETQYF
TRBV6-4,13,NA,TRBJ2-7,NA,TGTGCCAGCAGACACGACCAGGGGTACGAGCAGTACTTC,CASRHDQGYEQYF
TRBV5-1,16,many,TRBJ2-1,TRBD1,TGCGCCATCGGACAGGGTGTTAACGGGACCTACAATGAGCAGTTCTTC,CAIGQGVNGTYNEQFF
TRBV11-1,16,NA,TRBJ2-7,TRBD2,TGTGCCAGCAGCTTAGCGCTTGCTAGCGGGAGTAGCGAGCAGTACTTC,CASSLALASGSSEQYF
TRBV19,13,NA,TRBJ1-1,NA,TGTGCCAGTTCAAGGCGGGGGAACACTGAAGCTTTCTTT,CASSRRGNTEAFF
TRBV15,17,many,TRBJ1-2,NA,TGTGCCACCAGCAGAGATATCCGGGACGGAACTAACTATGGCTACACCTTC,CATSRDIRDGTNYGYTF
TRBV24-1,15,many,TRBJ2-5,NA,TGTGCCACCAGTGATAGGAGCGGAATAGGGGAGACCCAGTACTTC,CATSDRSGIGETQYF
TRBV10-3,19,many,TRBJ2-3,NA,TGTGCCATCAGTGATGAGGTGGACTTAACAGGGGGGGGATCAGATACGCAGTATTTT,CAISDEVDLTGGGSDTQYF
TRBV2,14,NA,TRBJ2-1,NA,TGTGCCAGCAGTGAAGCGGGGGCGTACAATGAGCAGTTCTTC,CASSEAGAYNEQFF
TRBV15,13,many,TRBJ1-1,NA,TGTGCCACCAGCAGAGATCGTGGCACTGAAGCTTTCTTT,CATSRDRGTEAFF
TRBV19,13,NA,TRBJ2-7,NA,TGTGCCAGTAGGAGCCGGGGTGCCGGCGAGCAGTACTTC,CASRSRGAGEQYF
TRBV6-5,15,NA,TRBJ2-3,NA,TGTGCCAGCAGTTACTCGAGACTCAGCACAGATACGCAGTATTTT,CASSYSRLSTDTQYF
TRBV19,13,NA,TRBJ1-1,NA,TGTGCCAGCAGCCTCAGTCCGGCCCCGGGGGCTTTCTTT,CASSLSPAPGAFF
TRBV24-1,14,NA,TRBJ2-5,TRBD1,TGTGCCACCAGTGACCGGACAGGAACAGAGACCCAGTACTTC,CATSDRTGTETQYF